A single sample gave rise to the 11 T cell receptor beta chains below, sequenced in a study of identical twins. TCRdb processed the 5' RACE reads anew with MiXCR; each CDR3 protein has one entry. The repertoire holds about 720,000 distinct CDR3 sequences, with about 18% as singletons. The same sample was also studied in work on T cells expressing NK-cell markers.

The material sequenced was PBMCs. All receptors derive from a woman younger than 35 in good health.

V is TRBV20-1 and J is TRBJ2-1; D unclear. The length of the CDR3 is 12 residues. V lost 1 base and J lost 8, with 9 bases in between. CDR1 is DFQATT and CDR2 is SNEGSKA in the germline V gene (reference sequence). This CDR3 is CSARVGRDEQFF. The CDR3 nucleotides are TGCAGTGCTAGAGTCGGCCGGGATGAGCAGTTCTTC.

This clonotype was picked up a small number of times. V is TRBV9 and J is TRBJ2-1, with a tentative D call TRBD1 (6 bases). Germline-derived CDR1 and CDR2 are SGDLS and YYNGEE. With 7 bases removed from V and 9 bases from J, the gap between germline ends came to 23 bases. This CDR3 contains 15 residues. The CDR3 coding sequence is TGTGCCAGCCAGTATCGGGACACCCGGTCAAGTGAGCAGTTCTTC. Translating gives CASQYRDTRSSEQFF.

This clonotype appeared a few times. CDR3 in amino acids: CASSHTRDEQFF. The DNA for the CDR3 is TGTGCCAGCAGCCATACGCGGGACGAGCAGTTCTTC. The J gene is TRBJ2-1, the V gene TRBV3-1; maybe TRBD2 (6 bases). CDR1 LGHDT and CDR2 YNNKEL come from the germline V gene (reference sequence). The V and J ends lost 3 bases and 10 bases respectively, with 10 bases between them. There are 12 residues in the CDR3.

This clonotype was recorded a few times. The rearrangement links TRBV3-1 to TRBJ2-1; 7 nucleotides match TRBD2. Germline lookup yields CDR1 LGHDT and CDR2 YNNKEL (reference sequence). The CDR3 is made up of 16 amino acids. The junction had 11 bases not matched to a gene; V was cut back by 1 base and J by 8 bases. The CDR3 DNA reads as TGTGCCAGCAGCCAAGGACTAGCCTCGTTTTTCGATGAGCAGTTCTTC. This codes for CASSQGLASFFDEQFF.

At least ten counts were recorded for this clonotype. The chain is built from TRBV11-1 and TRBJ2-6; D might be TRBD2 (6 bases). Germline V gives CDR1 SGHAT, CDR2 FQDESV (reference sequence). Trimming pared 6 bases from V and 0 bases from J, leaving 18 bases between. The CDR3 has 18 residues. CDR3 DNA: TGTGCCAGCAGATATCGGAGGGTCGGAGACTCTGGGGCCAACGTCCTGACTTTC. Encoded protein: CASRYRRVGDSGANVLTF.

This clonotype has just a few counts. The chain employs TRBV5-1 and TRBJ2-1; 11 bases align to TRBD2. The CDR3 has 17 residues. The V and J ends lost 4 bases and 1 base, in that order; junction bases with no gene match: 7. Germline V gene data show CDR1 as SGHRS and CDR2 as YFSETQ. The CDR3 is CASSATSGGPSYNEQFF. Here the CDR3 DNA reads TGCGCCAGCAGCGCAACTAGCGGGGGTCCTTCCTACAATGAGCAGTTCTTC.

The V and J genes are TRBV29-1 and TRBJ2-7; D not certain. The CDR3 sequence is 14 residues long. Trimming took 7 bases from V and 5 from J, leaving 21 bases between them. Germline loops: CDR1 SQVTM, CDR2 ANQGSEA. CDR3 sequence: CSAYPLTPGDEQYF. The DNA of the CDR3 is TGCAGCGCATATCCCCTTACCCCAGGCGACGAGCAGTACTTC.

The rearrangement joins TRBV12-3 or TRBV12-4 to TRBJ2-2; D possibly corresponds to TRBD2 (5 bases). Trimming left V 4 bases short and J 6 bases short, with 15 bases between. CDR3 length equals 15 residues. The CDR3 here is CASSSGSFLAGELFF. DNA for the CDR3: TGTGCCAGCAGTTCGGGGTCGTTTTTGGCCGGGGAGCTGTTTTTT.

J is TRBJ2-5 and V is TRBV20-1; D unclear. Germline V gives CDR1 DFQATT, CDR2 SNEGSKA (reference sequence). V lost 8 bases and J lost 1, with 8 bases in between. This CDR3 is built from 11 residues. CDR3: CSSDGQETQYF. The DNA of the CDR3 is TGCAGTTCGGACGGCCAAGAGACCCAGTACTTC.

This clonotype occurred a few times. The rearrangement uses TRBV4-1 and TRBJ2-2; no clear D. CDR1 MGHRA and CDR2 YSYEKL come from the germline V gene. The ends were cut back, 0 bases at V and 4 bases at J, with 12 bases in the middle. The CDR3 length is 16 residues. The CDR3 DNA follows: TGCGCCAGCAGCCAAGATCAGGATGGGGTCACCGGGGAGCTGTTTTTT. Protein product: CASSQDQDGVTGELFF.

The CDR3 DNA reads as TGTGCCAGCGACCGGACTAGCGGGGGTTTGATGCATGAGCAGTTCTTC. Its translation: CASDRTSGGLMHEQFF. The rearrangement uses TRBV12-3 or TRBV12-4 and TRBJ2-1; TRBD2 agrees at 13 bases. J was trimmed by 8 bases and V by 8 bases; bases with no gene match: 12. This CDR3 has 16 residues.